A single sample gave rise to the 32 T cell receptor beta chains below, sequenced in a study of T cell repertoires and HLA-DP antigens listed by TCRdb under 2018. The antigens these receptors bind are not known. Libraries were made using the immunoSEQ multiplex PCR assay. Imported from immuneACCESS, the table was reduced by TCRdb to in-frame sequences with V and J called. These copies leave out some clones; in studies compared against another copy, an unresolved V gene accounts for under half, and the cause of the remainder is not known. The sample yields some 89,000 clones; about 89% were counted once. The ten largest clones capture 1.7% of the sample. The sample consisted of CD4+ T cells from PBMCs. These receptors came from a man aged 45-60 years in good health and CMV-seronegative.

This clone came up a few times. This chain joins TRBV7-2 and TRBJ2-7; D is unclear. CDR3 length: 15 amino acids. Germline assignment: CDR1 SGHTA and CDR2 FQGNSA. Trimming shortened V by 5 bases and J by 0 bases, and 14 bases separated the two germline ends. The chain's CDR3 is CASSPSAVSSYEQYF. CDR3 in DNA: TGTGCCAGCAGCCCCTCTGCGGTGAGCTCCTACGAGCAGTACTTC.

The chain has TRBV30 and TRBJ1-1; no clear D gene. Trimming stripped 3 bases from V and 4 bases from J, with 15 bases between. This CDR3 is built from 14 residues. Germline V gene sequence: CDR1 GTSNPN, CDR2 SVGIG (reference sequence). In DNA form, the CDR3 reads TGTGCCTGGAGCCCCACGGCGCGCGGCACTGAAGCTTTCTTT. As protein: CAWSPTARGTEAFF. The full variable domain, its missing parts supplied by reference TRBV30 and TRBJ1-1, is SQTIHQWPATLVQPVGSPLSLECTVEGTSNPNLYWYRQAAGRGLQLLFYSVGIGQISSEVPQNLSASRPQDRQFILSSKKLLLSDSGFYLCAWSPTARGTEAFFGQGTRLTVV.

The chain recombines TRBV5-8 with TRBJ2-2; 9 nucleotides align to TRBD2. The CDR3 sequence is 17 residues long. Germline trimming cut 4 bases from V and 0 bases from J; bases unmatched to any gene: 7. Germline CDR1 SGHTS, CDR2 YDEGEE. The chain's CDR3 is CASSEGLARSNTGELFF. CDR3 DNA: TGTGCCAGCAGCGAAGGACTAGCGCGTTCGAACACCGGGGAGCTGTTTTTT.

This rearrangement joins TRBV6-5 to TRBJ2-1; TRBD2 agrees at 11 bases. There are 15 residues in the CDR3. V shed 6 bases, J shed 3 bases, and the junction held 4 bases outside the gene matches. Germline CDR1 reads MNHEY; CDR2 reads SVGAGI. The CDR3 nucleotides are TGTGCCAGCAGGGTAGCGGGAGGGCTCTACAATGAGCAGTTCTTC. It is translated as CASRVAGGLYNEQFF.

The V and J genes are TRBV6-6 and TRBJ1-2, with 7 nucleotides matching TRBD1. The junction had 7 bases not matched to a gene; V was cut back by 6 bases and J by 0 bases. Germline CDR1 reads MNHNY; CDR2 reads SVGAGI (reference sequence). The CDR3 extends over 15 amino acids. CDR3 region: CASSLTGVTNYGYTF. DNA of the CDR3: TGTGCCAGCAGCCTAACAGGGGTCACTAACTATGGCTACACCTTC.

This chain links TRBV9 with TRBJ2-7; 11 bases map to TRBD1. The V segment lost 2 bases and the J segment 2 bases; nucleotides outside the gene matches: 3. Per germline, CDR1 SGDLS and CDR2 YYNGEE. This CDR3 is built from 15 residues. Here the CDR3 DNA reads TGTGCCAGCAGCGTTGGGACAGGGGGAACCTACGAGCAGTACTTC. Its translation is CASSVGTGGTYEQYF.

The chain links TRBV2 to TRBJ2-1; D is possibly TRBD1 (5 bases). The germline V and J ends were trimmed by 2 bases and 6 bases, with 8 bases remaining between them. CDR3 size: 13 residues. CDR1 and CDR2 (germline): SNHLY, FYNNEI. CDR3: CASSEQGVNEQFF. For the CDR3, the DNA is TGTGCCAGCAGTGAACAGGGCGTCAATGAGCAGTTCTTC.

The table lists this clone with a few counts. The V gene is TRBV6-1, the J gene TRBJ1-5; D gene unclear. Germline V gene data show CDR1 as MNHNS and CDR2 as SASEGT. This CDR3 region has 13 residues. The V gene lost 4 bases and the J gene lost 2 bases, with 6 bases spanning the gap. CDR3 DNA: TGTGCCAGCAGTGCTTTGGGCAATCAGCCCCAGCATTTT. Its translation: CASSALGNQPQHF.

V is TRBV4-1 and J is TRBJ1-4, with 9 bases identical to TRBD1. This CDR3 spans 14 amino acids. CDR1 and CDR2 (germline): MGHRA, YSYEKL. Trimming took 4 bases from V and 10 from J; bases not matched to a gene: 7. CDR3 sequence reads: CASSLGTGLGKLFF. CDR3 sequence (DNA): TGCGCCAGCAGCCTCGGGACAGGGTTGGGAAAACTGTTTTTT.

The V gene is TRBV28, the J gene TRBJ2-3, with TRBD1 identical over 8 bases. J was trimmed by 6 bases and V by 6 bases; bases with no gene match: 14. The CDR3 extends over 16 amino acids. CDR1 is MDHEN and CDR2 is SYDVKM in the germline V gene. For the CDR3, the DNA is TGTGCCAGCAGCACACTTGGACAGGGAAGTAGGGATACGCAGTATTTT. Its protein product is CASSTLGQGSRDTQYF.

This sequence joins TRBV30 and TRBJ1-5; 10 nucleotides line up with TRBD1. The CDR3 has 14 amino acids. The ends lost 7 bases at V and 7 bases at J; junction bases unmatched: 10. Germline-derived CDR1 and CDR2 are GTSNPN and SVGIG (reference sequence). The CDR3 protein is CAYSFSTGGQPQHF. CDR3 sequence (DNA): TGTGCCTACTCCTTTTCGACAGGGGGCCAGCCCCAGCATTTT.

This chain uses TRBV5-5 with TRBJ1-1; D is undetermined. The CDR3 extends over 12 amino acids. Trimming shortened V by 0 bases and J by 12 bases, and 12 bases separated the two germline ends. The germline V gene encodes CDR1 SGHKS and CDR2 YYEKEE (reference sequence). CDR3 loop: CASSLAVGRSFF. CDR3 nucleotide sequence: TGTGCCAGCAGCTTGGCCGTGGGTAGGTCTTTCTTT.

CDR3 DNA: TGTGCCACCAGCAGAGATTGGCTAGCGGGAGGAAGCTCCTACGAGCAGTACTTC. As protein: CATSRDWLAGGSSYEQYF. The chain is built from TRBV15 and TRBJ2-5; 11 bases align to TRBD2. The J call may be faulty, since TRBJ2-7 better matches the DNA end. CDR3 size: 18 residues. From germline, CDR1 is LNHNV and CDR2 YYDKDF (reference sequence).

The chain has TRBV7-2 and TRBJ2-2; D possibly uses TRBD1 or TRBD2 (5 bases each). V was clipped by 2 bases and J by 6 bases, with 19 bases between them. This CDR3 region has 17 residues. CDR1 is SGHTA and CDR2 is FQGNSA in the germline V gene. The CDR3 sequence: CASSLMWDRGRAGELFF. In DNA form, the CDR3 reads TGTGCCAGCAGCTTAATGTGGGACCGGGGCAGGGCCGGGGAGCTGTTTTTT.

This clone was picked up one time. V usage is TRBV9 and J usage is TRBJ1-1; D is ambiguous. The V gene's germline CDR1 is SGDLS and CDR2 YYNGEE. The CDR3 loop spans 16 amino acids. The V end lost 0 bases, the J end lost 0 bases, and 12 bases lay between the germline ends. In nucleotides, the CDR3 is TGTGCCAGCAGCGTAGCTCATCGGGCCGTGAACACTGAAGCTTTCTTT. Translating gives CASSVAHRAVNTEAFF.

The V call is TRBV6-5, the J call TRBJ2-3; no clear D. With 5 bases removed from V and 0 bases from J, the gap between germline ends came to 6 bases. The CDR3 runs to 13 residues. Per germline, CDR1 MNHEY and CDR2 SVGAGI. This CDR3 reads CASSLLSTDTQYF. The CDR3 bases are TGTGCCAGCAGTCTTCTCAGCACAGATACGCAGTATTTT.

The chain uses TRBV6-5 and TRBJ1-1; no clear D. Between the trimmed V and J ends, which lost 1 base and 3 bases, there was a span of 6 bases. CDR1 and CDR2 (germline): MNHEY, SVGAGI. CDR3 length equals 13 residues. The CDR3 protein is CASSYWADTEAFF. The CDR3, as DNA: TGTGCCAGCAGTTACTGGGCTGACACTGAAGCTTTCTTT.

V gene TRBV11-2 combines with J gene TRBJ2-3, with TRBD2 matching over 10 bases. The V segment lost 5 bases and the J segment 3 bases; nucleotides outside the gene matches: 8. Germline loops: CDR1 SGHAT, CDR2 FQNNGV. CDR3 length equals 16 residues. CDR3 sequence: CASSANSGRRTDTQYF. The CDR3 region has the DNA TGTGCCAGCAGCGCAAATAGCGGGAGGAGGACAGATACGCAGTATTTT.

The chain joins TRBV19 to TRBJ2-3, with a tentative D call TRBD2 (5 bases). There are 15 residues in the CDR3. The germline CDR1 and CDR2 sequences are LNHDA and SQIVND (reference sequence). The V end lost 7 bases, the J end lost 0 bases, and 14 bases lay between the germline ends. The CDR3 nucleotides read TGTGCCAGTACCCCGGACGGGATAAGCACAGATACGCAGTATTTT. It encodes CASTPDGISTDTQYF.

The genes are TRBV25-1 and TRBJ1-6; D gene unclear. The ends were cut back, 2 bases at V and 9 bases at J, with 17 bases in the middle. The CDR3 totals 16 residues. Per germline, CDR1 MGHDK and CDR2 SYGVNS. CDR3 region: CASSESQATNRSPLHF. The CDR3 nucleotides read TGTGCCAGCAGTGAAAGCCAGGCTACAAATCGTTCACCCCTCCACTTT.

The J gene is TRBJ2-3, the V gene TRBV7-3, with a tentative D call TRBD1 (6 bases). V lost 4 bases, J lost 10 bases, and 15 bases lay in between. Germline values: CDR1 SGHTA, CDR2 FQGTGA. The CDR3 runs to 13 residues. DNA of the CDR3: TGTGCCAGCAGCTCCTACAGGGATGTGGCGCAGTATTTT. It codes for CASSSYRDVAQYF.

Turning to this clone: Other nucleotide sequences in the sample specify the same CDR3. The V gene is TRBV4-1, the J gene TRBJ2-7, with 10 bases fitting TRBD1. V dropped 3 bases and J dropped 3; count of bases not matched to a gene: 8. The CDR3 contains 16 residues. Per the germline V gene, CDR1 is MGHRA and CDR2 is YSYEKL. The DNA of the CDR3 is TGCGCCAGCAGCCAGGCCCCAGGACAGGGGGTCTACGAGCAGTACTTC. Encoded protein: CASSQAPGQGVYEQYF.

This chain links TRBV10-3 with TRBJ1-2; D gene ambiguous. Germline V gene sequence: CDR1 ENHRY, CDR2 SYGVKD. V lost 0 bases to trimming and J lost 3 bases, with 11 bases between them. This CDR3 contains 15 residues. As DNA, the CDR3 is TGTGCCATCAGTGAGTCGTTGAGCTTCGACTATGGCTACACCTTC. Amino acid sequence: CAISESLSFDYGYTF.

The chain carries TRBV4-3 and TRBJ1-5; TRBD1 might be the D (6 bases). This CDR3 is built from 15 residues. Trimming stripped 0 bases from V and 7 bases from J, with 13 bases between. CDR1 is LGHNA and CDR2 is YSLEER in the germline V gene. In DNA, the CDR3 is TGCGCCAGCAGCCAAGATTGGAGGGGGAGGCAGCCCCAGCATTTT. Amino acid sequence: CASSQDWRGRQPQHF.

The CDR3, as DNA: TGTGCCAGCAGCCTCGGCGGGGGGGGAAAAAAAGAGACCCAGTACTTC. It yields the protein CASSLGGGGKKETQYF. J is TRBJ2-5 and V is TRBV7-9; TRBD2 aligns across 9 bases. Germline-derived CDR1 and CDR2 are SEHNR and FQNEAQ (reference sequence). The CDR3 length is 16 residues. Trimming took 5 bases from V and 3 from J; bases not matched to a gene: 10. Complete variable domain (other parts from reference TRBV7-9 and TRBJ2-5): DTGVSQNPRHKITKRGQNVTFRCDPISEHNRLYWYRQTLGQGPEFLTYFQNEAQLEKSRLLSDRFSAERPKGSFSTLEIQRTEQGDSAMYLCASSLGGGGKKETQYFGPGTRLLVL.

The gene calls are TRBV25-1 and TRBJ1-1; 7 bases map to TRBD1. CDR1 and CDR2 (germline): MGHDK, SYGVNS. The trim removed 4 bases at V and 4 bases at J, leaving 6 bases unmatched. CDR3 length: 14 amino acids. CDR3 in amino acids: CASSGGGSGTEAFF. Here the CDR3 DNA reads TGTGCCAGCAGTGGAGGGGGCTCAGGCACTGAAGCTTTCTTT. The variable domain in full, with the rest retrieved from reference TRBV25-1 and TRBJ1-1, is EADIYQTPRYLVIGTGKKITLECSQTMGHDKMYWYQQDPGMELHLIHYSYGVNSTEKGDLSSESTVSRIRTEHFPLTLESARPSHTSQYLCASSGGGSGTEAFFGQGTRLTVV.

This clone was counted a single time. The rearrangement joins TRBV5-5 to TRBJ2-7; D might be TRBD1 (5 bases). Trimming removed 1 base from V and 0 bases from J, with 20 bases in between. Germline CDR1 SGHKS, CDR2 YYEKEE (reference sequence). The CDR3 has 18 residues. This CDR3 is CASSLSPGPRPSSYEQYF. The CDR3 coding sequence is TGTGCCAGCAGCTTGTCCCCAGGGCCGCGACCCAGCTCCTACGAGCAGTACTTC. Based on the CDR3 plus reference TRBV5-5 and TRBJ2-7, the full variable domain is DAGVTQSPTHLIKTRGQQVTLRCSPISGHKSVSWYQQVLGQGPQFIFQYYEKEERGRGNFPDRFSARQFPNYSSELNVNALLLGDSALYLCASSLSPGPRPSSYEQYFGPGTRLTVT.

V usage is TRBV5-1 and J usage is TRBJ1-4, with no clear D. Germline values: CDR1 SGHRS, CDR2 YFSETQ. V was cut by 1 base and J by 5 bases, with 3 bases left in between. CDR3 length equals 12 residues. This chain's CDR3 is CASSLKNEKLFF. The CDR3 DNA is TGCGCCAGCAGCTTGAAAAATGAAAAACTGTTTTTT.

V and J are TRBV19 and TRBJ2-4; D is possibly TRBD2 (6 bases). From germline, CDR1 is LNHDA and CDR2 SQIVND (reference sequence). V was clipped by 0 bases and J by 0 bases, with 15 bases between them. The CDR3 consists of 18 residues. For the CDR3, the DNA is TGTGCCAGTAGTATAGACAGACGGGAGAGGGGAGCCAAAAACATTCAGTACTTC. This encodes CASSIDRRERGAKNIQYF.

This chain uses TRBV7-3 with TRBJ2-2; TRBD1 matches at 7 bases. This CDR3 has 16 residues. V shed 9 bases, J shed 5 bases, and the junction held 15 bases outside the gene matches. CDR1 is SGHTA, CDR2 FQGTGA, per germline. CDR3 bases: TGTGCCAGTACCCGAGGGCCGGGACAGCATACCGGGGAGCTGTTTTTT. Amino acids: CASTRGPGQHTGELFF. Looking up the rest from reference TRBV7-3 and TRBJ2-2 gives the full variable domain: GAGVSQTPSNKVTEKGKYVELRCDPISGHTALYWYRQSLGQGPEFLIYFQGTGAADDSGLPNDRFFAVRPEGSVSTLKIQRTERGDSAVYLCASTRGPGQHTGELFFGEGSRLTVL.

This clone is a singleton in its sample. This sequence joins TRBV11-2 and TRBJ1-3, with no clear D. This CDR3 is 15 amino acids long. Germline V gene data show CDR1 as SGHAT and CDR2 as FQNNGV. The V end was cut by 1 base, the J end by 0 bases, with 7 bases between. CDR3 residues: CASSLGLSSGNTIYF. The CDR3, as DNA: TGTGCCAGCAGCTTAGGGCTGAGCTCTGGAAACACCATATATTTT. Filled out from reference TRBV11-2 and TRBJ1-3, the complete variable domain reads EAGVAQSPRYKIIEKRQSVAFWCNPISGHATLYWYQQILGQGPKLLIQFQNNGVVDDSQLPKDRFSAERLKGVDSTLKIQPAKLEDSAVYLCASSLGLSSGNTIYFGEGSWLTVV.

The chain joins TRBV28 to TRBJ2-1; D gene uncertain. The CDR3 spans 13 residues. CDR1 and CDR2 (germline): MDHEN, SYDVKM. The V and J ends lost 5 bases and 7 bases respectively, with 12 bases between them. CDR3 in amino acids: CASSETSRNEQFF. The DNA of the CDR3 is TGTGCCAGCAGTGAGACCTCGAGGAATGAGCAGTTCTTC.